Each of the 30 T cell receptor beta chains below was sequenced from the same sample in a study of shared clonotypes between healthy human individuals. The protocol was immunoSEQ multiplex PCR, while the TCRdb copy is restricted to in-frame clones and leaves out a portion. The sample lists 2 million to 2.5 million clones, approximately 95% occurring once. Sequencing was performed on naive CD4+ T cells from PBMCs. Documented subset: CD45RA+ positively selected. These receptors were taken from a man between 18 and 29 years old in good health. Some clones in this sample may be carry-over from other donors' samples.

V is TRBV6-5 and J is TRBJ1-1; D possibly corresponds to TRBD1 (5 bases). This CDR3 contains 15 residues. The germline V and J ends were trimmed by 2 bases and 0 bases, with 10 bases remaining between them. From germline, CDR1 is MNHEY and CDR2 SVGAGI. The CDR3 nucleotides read TGTGCCAGCAGTTACGTCGGGGGATTGAACACTGAAGCTTTCTTT. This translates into CASSYVGGLNTEAFF.

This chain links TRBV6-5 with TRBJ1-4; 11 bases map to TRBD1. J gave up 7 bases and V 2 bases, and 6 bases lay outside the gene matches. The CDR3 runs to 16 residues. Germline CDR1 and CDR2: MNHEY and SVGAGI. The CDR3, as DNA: TGTGCCAGCAGTTACGAGGGGACAGGGGGTGGTGAAAAACTGTTTTTT. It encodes CASSYEGTGGGEKLFF.

The CDR3 protein is CASSLLGGWETQYF. CDR3 nucleotides: TGCGCCAGCAGCCTCCTGGGGGGGTGGGAGACCCAGTACTTC. The chain combines TRBV4-1 with TRBJ2-5; the match to TRBD2 covers 7 bases. V trimming: 4 bases; J trimming: 5 bases; junction bases outside the gene matches: 7. Germline CDR1 reads MGHRA; CDR2 reads YSYEKL. The CDR3 consists of 14 residues.

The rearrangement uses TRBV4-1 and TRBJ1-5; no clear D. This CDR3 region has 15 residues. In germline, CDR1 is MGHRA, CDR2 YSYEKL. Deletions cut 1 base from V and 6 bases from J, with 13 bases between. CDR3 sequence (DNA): TGCGCCAGCAGCCAAGTTTGGCCAGTAGGTCAGCCCCAGCATTTT. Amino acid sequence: CASSQVWPVGQPQHF.

CDR3 sequence (DNA): TGTGCCAGCAGCTTGGGCAACAGGGTCTACTATGGCTACACCTTC. Its protein is CASSLGNRVYYGYTF. V is TRBV5-6 and J is TRBJ1-2; D is possibly TRBD1 (6 bases). The CDR3 spans 15 residues. Deletions cut 0 bases from V and 3 bases from J, with 12 bases between. CDR1 is SGHDT and CDR2 is YYEEEE in the germline V gene.

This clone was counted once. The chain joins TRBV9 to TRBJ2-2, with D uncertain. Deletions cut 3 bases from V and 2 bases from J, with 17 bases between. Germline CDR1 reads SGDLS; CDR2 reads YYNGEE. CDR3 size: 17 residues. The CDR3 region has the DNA TGTGCCAGCAGCGGCCGACCGGGTTCCCTAAACACCGGGGAGCTGTTTTTT. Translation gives CASSGRPGSLNTGELFF.

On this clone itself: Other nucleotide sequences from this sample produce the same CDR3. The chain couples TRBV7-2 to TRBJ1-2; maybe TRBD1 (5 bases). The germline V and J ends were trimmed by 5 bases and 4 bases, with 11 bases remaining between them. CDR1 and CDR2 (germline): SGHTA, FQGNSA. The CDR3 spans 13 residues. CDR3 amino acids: CASSAGRGYGYTF. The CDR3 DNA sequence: TGTGCCAGCAGCGCAGGGAGGGGCTATGGCTACACCTTC.

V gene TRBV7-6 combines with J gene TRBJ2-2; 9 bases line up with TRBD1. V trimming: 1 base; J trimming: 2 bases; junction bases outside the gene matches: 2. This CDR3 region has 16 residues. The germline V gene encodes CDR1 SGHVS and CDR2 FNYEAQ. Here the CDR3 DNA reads TGTGCCAGCAGCTTAGAGGGACAGGGTAACACCGGGGAGCTGTTTTTT. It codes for CASSLEGQGNTGELFF.

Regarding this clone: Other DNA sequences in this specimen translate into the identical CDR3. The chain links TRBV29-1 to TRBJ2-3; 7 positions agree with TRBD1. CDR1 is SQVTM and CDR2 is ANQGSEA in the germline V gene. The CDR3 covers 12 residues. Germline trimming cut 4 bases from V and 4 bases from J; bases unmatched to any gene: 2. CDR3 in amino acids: CSVAGGADTQYF. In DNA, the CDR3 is TGCAGCGTTGCAGGGGGAGCAGATACGCAGTATTTT.

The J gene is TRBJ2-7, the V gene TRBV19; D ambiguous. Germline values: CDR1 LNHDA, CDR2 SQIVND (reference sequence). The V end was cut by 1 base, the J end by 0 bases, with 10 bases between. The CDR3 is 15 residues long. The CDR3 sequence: CASSIGTVSSYEQYF. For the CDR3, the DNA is TGTGCCAGTAGTATAGGGACCGTGAGCTCCTACGAGCAGTACTTC.

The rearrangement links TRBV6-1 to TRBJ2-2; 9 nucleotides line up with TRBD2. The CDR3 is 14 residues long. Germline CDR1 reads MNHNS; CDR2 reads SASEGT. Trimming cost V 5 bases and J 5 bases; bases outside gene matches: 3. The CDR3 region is CASSTAGGTGELFF. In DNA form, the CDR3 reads TGTGCCAGCAGTACGGCGGGAGGGACCGGGGAGCTGTTTTTT.

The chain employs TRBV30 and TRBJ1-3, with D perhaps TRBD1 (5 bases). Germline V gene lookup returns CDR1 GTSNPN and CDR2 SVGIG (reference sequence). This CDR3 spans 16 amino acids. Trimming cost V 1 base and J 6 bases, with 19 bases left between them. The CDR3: CAWSGAPYGALNTIYF. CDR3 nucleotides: TGTGCCTGGAGTGGAGCCCCGTATGGGGCCCTAAACACCATATATTTT. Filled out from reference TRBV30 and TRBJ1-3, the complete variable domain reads SQTIHQWPATLVQPVGSPLSLECTVEGTSNPNLYWYRQAAGRGLQLLFYSVGIGQISSEVPQNLSASRPQDRQFILSSKKLLLSDSGFYLCAWSGAPYGALNTIYFGEGSWLTVV.

CDR3 bases: TGCGCCAGCAGCCAAGTTCGTCAGGTATTTCGGGGGGACGCTAAGTATCAGCCCCAGCATTTT. Its translation: CASSQVRQVFRGDAKYQPQHF. The chain joins TRBV4-1 to TRBJ1-5; the D gene is possibly TRBD1 (5 bases). Looked up from germline, CDR1 is MGHRA and CDR2 is YSYEKL. With 1 base removed from V and 5 bases from J, the gap between germline ends came to 30 bases. This CDR3 spans 21 amino acids.

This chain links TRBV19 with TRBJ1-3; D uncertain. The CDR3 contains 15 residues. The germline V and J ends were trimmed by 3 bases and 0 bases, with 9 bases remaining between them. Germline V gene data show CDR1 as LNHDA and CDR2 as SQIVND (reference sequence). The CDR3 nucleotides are TGTGCCAGTAGTATTTACGGCCCCTCTGGAAACACCATATATTTT. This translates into CASSIYGPSGNTIYF. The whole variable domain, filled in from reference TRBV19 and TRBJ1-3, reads DGGITQSPKYLFRKEGQNVTLSCEQNLNHDAMYWYRQDPGQGLRLIYYSQIVNDFQKGDIAEGYSVSREKKESFPLTVTSAQKNPTAFYLCASSIYGPSGNTIYFGEGSWLTVV.

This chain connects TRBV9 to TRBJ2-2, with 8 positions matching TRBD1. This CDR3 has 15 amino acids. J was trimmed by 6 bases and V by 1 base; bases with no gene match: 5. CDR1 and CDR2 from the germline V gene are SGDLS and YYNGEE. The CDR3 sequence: CASSVLDRGAGELFF. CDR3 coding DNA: TGTGCCAGCAGCGTACTAGACAGGGGAGCCGGGGAGCTGTTTTTT.

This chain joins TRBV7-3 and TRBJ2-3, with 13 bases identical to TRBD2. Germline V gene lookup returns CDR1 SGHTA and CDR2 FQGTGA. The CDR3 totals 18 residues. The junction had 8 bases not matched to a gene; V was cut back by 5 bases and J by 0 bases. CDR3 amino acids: CASSPGLAGVPSTDTQYF. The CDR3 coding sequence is TGTGCCAGCAGCCCCGGACTAGCGGGAGTCCCCAGCACAGATACGCAGTATTTT.

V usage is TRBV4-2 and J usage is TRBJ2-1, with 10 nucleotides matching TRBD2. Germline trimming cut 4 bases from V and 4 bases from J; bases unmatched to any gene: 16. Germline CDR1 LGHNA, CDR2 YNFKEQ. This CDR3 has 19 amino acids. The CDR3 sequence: CASSLQTLAGDSLYNEQFF. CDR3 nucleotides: TGTGCCAGCAGCCTACAGACGCTAGCGGGAGATTCCTTATACAATGAGCAGTTCTTC.

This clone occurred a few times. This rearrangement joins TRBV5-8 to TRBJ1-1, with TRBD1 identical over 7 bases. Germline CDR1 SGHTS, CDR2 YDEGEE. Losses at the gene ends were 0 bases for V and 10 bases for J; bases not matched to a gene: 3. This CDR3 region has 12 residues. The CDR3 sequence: CASSLGQGRAFF. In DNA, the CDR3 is TGTGCCAGCAGCTTGGGACAGGGAAGAGCTTTCTTT. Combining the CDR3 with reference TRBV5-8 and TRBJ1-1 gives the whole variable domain EAGVTQSPTHLIKTRGQQATLRCSPISGHTSVYWYQQALGLGLQFLLWYDEGEERNRGNFPPRFSGRQFPNYSSELNVNALELEDSALYLCASSLGQGRAFFGQGTRLTVV.

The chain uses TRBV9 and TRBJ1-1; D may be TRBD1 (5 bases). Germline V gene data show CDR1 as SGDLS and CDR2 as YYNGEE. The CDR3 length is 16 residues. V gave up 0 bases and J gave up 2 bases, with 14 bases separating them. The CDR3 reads CASSVGGTFSNTEAFF. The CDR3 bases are TGTGCCAGCAGCGTAGGTGGGACGTTTTCAAACACTGAAGCTTTCTTT. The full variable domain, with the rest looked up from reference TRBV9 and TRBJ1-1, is DSGVTQTPKHLITATGQRVTLRCSPRSGDLSVYWYQQSLDQGLQFLIQYYNGEERAKGNILERFSAQQFPDLHSELNLSSLELGDSALYFCASSVGGTFSNTEAFFGQGTRLTVV.

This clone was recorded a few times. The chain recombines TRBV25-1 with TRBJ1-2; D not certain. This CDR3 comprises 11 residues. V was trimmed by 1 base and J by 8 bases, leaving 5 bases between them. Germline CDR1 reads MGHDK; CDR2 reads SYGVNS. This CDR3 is CASSEWEGYTF. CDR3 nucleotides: TGTGCCAGCAGTGAATGGGAGGGCTACACCTTC.

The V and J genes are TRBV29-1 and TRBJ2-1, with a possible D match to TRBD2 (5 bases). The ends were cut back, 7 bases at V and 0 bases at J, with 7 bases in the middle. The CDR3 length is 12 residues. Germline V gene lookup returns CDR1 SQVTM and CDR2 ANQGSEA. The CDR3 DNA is TGCAGCGGTGAGGGCTCCTACAATGAGCAGTTCTTC. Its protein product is CSGEGSYNEQFF.

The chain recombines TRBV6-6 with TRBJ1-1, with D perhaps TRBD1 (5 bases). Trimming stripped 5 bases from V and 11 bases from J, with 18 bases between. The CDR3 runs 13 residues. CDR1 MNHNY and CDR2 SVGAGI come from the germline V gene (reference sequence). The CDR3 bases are TGTGCCAGCAGTCTCTCGGGACTCCGGGCGGCTTTCTTT. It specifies CASSLSGLRAAFF.

The CDR3 sequence is CASSVGGQRGTDTQYF. CDR3 nucleotide sequence: TGTGCCAGCAGCGTAGGCGGGCAAAGGGGCACAGATACGCAGTATTTT. The J gene is TRBJ2-3, the V gene TRBV9; D perhaps matches TRBD2 (5 bases). The germline V gene has CDR1 SGDLS and CDR2 YYNGEE. This CDR3 is 16 amino acids long. Between the trimmed V and J ends, which lost 0 bases and 1 base, there was a span of 12 bases.

The CDR3 reads CASSLAGGADYGYTF. The CDR3 DNA sequence: TGTGCCAGCAGCTTGGCAGGGGGCGCGGACTATGGCTACACCTTC. This chain links TRBV5-4 with TRBJ1-2; 8 bases line up with TRBD1. This CDR3 comprises 15 residues. The J segment lost 3 bases and the V segment lost 0 bases, leaving 4 bases of the junction unmatched. Germline loops: CDR1 SGHNT, CDR2 YYREEE (reference sequence).

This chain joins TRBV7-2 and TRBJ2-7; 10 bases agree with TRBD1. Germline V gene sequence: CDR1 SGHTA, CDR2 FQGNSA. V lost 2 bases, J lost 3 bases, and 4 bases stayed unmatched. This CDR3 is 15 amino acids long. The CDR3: CASSLTGTGVYEQYF. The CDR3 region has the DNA TGTGCCAGCAGCTTAACCGGGACAGGGGTCTACGAGCAGTACTTC.

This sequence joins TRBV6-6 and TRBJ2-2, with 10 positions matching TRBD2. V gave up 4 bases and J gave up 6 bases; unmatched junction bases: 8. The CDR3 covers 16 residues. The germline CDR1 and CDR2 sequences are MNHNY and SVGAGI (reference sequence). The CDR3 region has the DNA TGTGCCAGCAGTTCCCGACGACTAGCGGGTCCCGGGGAGCTGTTTTTT. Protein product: CASSSRRLAGPGELFF.

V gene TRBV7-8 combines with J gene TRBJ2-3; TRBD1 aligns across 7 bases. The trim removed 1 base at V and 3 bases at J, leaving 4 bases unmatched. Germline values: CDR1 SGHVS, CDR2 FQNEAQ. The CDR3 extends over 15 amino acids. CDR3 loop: CASSLGQGWTDTQYF. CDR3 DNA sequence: TGTGCCAGCAGCTTAGGACAGGGATGGACAGATACGCAGTATTTT.

This CDR3 reads CASSAQGTYEQYF. As DNA, the CDR3 is TGTGCCAGCTCAGCACAGGGGACCTACGAGCAGTACTTC. V usage is TRBV18 and J usage is TRBJ2-7; 7 positions match TRBD1. Germline V lookup: CDR1 KGHSH, CDR2 LQKENI. The CDR3 is made up of 13 amino acids. With 5 bases clipped from V and 2 bases from J, the junction kept 3 bases outside the gene matches.

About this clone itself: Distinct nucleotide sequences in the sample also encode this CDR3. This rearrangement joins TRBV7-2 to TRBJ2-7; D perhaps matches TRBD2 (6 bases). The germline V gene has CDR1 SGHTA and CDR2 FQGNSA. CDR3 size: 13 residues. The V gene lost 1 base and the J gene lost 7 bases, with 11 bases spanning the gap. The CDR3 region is CASSLDRGREQYF. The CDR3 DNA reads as TGTGCCAGCAGCTTAGATCGGGGGAGGGAGCAGTACTTC.

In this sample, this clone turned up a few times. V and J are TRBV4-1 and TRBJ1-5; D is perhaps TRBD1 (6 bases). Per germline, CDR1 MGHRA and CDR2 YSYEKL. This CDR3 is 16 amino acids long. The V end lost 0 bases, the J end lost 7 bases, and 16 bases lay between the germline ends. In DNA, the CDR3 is TGCGCCAGCAGCCAAGATATCGGCAGGGGCGGGCAGCCCCAGCATTTT. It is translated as CASSQDIGRGGQPQHF.